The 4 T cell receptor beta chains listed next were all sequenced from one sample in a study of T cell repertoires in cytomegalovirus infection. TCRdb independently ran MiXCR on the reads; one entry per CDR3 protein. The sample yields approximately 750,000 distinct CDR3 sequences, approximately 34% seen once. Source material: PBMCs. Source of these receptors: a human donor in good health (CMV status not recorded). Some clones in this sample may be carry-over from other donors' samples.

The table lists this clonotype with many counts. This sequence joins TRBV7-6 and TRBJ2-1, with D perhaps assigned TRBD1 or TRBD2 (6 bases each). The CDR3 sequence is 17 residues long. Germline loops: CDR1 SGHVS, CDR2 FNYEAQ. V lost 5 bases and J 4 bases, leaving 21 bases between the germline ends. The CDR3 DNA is TGTGCCAGCAGCCAGTTTATATCAGGAGGGGGATACAATGAGCAGTTCTTC. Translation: CASSQFISGGGYNEQFF.

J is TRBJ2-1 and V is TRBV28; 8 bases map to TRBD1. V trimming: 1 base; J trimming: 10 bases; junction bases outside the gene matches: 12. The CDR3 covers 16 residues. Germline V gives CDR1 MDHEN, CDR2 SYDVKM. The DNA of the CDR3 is TGTGCCAGCAGTTTATCCGGGGACAGGCTCGGTATAGAGCAGTTCTTC. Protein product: CASSLSGDRLGIEQFF.

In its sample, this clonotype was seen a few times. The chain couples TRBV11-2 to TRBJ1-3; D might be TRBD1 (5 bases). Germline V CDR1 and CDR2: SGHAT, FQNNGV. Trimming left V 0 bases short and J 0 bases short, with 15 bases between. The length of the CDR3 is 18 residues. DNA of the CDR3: TGTGCCAGCAGCTTAGAGGGGGGTGGGCCCTCCTCTGGAAACACCATATATTTT. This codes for CASSLEGGGPSSGNTIYF.

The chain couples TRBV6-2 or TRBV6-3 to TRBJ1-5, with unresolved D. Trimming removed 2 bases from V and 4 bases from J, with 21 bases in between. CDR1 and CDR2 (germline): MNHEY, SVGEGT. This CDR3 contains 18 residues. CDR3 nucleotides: TGTGCCAGCAGTTACGGGCTCAGGAGCAGGTCCTCAAATCAGCCCCAGCATTTT. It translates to CASSYGLRSRSSNQPQHF.